The T cell receptor (beta chain) described here comes from a study of shared clonotypes between healthy human individuals. The protocol was immunoSEQ multiplex PCR, while the TCRdb copy is restricted to in-frame clones and leaves out a portion. The sample holds 2 million to 2.5 million clones, 85% to 95% seen once. This clone was observed a single time. The antigen remains unidentified. Donors comprised healthy HIV-negative adults lacking recent acute infections or vaccinations. Regarding the study as a whole: What naive subsets generally showed was a larger estimated richness than memory subsets showed. Unshared clonotypes carried lower generation probabilities than those common to all four donors. Donor clonotype sharing was expected to depend on sequencing depth.

Germline assignment: CDR1 MNHNY and CDR2 SVGAGI (reference sequence). V dropped 4 bases and J dropped 4 bases, with 13 bases sitting between them. CDR3 length equals 15 residues. The receptor's source is a man aged 18 to 29 in good health. Some clones in this sample may be carry-over from other donors' samples. The gene calls are TRBV6-6 and TRBJ2-2, with D uncertain. Sequencing was carried out using naive CD4+ T cells from PBMCs. The sample's subset: CD45RA+ positively selected. CDR3 DNA sequence: TGTGCCAGCAGTTCTTCCTCTACGGGCACCGGGGAGCTGTTTTTT. It encodes CASSSSSTGTGELFF.